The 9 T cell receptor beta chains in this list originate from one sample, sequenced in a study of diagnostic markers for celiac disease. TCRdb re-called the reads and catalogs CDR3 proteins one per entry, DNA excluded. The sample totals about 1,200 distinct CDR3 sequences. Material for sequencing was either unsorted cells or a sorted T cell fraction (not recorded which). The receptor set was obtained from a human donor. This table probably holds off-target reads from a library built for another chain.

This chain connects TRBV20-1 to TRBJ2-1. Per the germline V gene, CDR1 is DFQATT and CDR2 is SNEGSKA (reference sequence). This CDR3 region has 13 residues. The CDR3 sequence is CSARDSPYNEQFF.

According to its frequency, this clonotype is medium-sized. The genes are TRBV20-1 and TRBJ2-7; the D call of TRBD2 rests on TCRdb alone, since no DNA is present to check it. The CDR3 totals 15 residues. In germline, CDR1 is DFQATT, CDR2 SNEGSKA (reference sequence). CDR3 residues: CSARDQRAGTYEQYF.

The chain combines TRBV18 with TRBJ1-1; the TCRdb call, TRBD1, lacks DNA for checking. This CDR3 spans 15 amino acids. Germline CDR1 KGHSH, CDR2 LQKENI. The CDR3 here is CASSPRAGQGTEAFF.

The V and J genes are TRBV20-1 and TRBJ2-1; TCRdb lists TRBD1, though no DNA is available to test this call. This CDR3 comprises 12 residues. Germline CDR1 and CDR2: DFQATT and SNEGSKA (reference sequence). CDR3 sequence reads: CSAWDRGNEQFF.

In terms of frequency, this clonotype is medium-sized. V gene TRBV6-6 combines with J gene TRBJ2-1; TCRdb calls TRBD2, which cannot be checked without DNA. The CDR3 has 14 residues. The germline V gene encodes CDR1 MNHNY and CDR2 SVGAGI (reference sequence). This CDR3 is CASSLSAPYNEQFF.

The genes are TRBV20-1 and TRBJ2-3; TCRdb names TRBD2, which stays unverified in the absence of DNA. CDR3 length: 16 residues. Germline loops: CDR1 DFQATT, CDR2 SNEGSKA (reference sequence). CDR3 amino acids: CSASEGLAEGTDTQYF.

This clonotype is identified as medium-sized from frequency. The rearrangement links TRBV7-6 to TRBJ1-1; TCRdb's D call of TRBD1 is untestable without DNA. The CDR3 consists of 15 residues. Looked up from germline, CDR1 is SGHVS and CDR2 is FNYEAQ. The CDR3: CASSSIQGANTEAFF.

The CDR3: CAISDSLAGDNEQFF. The V and J genes are TRBV10-3 and TRBJ2-1; TCRdb's D call of TRBD2 is untestable without DNA. The CDR3 has 15 amino acids. Germline values: CDR1 ENHRY, CDR2 SYGVKD.

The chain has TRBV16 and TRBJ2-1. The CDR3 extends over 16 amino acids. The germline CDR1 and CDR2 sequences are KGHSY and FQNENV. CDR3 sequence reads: CASSQSSTPMYNEQFF.